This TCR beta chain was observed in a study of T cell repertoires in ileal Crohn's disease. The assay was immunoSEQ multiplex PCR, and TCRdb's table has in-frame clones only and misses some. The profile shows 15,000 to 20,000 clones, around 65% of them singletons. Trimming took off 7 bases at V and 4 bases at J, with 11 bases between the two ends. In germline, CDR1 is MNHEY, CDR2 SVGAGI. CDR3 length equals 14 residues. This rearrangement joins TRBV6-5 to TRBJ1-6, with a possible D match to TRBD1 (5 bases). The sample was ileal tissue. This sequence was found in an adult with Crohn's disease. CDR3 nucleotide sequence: TGTGCCAGCAAGGGGCAGGCGTATAATTCACCCCTCCACTTT. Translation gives CASKGQAYNSPLHF.